The source of this T cell receptor (beta chain) is a study of T-cell memory formation after mild COVID-19. Turning to the study itself: Most TCR clusters belonged to a single donor. Study results and caveats: Later expanders leaned CD4+, whereas clones that contracted between day 15 and 85 were balanced CD4/CD8. Most CD4+ clones that shrank were in CM and EM, while CD8+ ones turned up in EMRA. Certain responding clones were present in pre-infection memory, suggesting participation of cross-reactive memory.

The sample holds a few counts of this clonotype. As yet, its antigen is unknown. CDR1 and CDR2 from the germline V gene are SGHAT and FQNNGV. This CDR3 region has 14 residues. V was cut by 5 bases and J by 9 bases, with 17 bases left in between. TCRdb processed the 5' RACE reads anew with MiXCR; each CDR3 protein has one entry. This table holds about 270,000 distinct CDR3 sequences, over 15% found once. The chain links TRBV11-2 to TRBJ2-1, with a tentative D call TRBD2 (5 bases). This receptor was obtained from a man aged 18 to 29 who had mild COVID-19 (a few samples of this study predate the infection). Cell type and time point are not known. The sequencing sample was made of PBMCs or a T cell subset sorted from them (not recorded which). The CDR3 loop reads CASSDDYSWLEQFF. The CDR3 DNA reads TGTGCCAGCAGCGATGACTATTCGTGGCTTGAGCAGTTCTTC.